This T cell receptor beta chain was captured by sequencing in a study of Graves' ophthalmopathy and Graves' hyperthyroidism. Study summary: The study drew peripheral blood at initial diagnosis, before any treatment. Study observations and caveats: Most expanded clonotypes from thyroid (those above 0.001 frequency) were also found in blood.

Amplifying from RNA transcripts, the study obtained TCR beta CDR3 regions. HTBI primers served in a first-round RT-PCR, which a second-round multiplex PCR followed. TCRdb independently ran MiXCR on the multiplex PCR reads; one entry per CDR3 protein. In the table there are 600,000 to 700,000 distinct CDR3 sequences, about 38% of which are singletons. Moderate-to-severe activity, CAS at least 3, NOSPECS at least 4 and duration under 3 months characterized donors with ophthalmopathy. CDR1 and CDR2 (germline): LNHNV, YYDKDF (reference sequence). There are 10 residues in the CDR3. This clonotype was observed once. Its antigen is unknown. One junction end does not reproduce the germline sequence, and a read error may be involved.

The sample consisted of peripheral blood. The clonotype comes from an adult man with Graves' ophthalmopathy. The chain employs TRBV15 and TRBJ2-7, with D tentatively TRBD2 (5 bases). Written as DNA, the CDR3 is TGTGCCACCAGCAGAGATCCCGGGGACTTC. Its translation is CATSRDPGDF.